The sequence of this TCR beta chain was determined in a study of blood T cell repertoires in COVID-19. Whole-study context: The samples span acute and convalescent COVID-19 from the United States, Italy and Spain.

Profiled with immunoSEQ multiplex PCR; TCRdb holds only in-frame clones, not every one. The sample shows 300,000 to 350,000 clones, about 90% of them seen only once. The clonotype comes from a man aged 18 to 29 with active or convalescent COVID-19. Sequencing was done on a sample of peripheral blood.

CDR3 protein: CASSSTGTGTDQPQHF. CDR3 nucleotide sequence: TGTGCCAGCAGCTCTACCGGGACAGGCACCGATCAGCCCCAGCATTTT. This chain uses TRBV5-4 with TRBJ1-5; 8 bases align to TRBD1. CDR3 length equals 16 residues. Germline trimming cut 3 bases from V and 5 bases from J; bases unmatched to any gene: 10. Looked up from germline, CDR1 is SGHNT and CDR2 is YYREEE (reference sequence).